This section outlines one T cell receptor (beta chain) sequence together with its context. This specimen belongs to a study of cytomegalovirus exposure and HLA in healthy donors. The primer mix had 60 Vbeta and 13 Jbeta primers. Some clones are missing from TCRdb's copy, which holds only in-frame ones; the method was immunoSEQ multiplex PCR. Of about 160,000 clones listed, approximately 70% were seen once; the top ten hold about 7%. With V trimmed by 6 bases and J by 12 bases, 16 bases remained unmatched. Germline V gene lookup returns CDR1 MRHNA and CDR2 SNTAGT. The CDR3 extends over 15 amino acids. This receptor was identified in a man aged 40-55 years in good health and CMV-seropositive. The chain carries TRBV6-4 and TRBJ1-4; 7 nucleotides match TRBD1. The sequenced material came from PBMCs. The CDR3 DNA is TGTGCCAGCAGGACCCATCAAAACAGGGGAACGGAACTGTTTTTT. It specifies CASRTHQNRGTELFF.